One T cell receptor (beta chain) is described in this entry. This sample stems from a study of beta chain features in type 1 diabetes. V lost 0 bases and J 0 bases, leaving 15 bases between the germline ends. CDR3 length: 17 residues. Looked up from germline, CDR1 is GTSNPN and CDR2 is SVGIG (reference sequence). Reverse transcribing all isolated RNA meant expressed TCRB transcripts were sequenced. Produced via immunoSEQ multiplex PCR; TCRdb's table is partial and in-frame only. The sample has about 240,000 clones, 27% seen once. The receptor comes from a man younger than 45 in good health. The rearrangement joins TRBV30 to TRBJ2-1, with a possible D match to TRBD2 (5 bases). The sample comprised central memory CD4+ T cells from blood. CDR3 coding DNA: TGTGCCTGGAGTGTGGTGAGCGGTAGGAGCTCCTACAATGAGCAGTTCTTC. It yields the protein CAWSVVSGRSSYNEQFF.